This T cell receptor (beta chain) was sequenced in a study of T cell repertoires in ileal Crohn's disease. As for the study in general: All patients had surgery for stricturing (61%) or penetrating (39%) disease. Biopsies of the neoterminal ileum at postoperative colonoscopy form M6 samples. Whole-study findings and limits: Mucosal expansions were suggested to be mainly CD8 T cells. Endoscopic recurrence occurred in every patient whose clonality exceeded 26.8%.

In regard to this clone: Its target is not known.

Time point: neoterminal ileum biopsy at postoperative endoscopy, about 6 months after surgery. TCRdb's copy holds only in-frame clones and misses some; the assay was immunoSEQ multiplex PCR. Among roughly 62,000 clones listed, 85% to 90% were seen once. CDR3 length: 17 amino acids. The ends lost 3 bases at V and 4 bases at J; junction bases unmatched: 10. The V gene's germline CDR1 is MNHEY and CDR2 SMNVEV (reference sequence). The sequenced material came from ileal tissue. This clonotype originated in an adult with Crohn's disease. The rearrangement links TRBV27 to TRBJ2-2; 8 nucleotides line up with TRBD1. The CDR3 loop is CASSFWTGSKPTGELFF. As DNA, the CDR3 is TGTGCCAGCAGTTTTTGGACAGGGAGCAAGCCCACCGGGGAGCTGTTTTTT.